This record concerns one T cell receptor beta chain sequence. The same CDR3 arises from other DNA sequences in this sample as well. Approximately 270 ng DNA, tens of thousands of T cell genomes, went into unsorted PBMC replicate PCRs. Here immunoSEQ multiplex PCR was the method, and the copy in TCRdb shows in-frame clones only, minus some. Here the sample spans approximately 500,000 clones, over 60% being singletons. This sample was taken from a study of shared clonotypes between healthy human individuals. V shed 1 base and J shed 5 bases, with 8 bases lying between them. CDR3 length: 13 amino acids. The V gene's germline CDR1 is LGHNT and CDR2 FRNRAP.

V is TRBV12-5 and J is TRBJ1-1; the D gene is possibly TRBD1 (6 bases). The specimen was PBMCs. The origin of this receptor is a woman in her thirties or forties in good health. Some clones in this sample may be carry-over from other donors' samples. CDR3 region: CASGLEGGTEAFF. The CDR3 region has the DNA TGTGCTAGTGGTTTGGAGGGGGGGACTGAAGCTTTCTTT. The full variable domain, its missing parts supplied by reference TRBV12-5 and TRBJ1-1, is DARVTQTPRHKVTEMGQEVTMRCQPILGHNTVFWYRQTMMQGLELLAYFRNRAPLDDSGMPKDRFSAEMPDATLATLKIQPSEPRDSAVYFCASGLEGGTEAFFGQGTRLTVV.